A single sample is the source of the 31 T cell receptor beta chains below, sequenced in a study of T-cell memory formation after mild COVID-19. A single record per CDR3 protein comes from TCRdb applying MiXCR to the 5' RACE reads. The data contain approximately 50,000 distinct CDR3 sequences, around 9.7% of them singletons. Sequencing used PBMCs or a T cell subset sorted from them (not recorded which). The receptors here all came from an adult woman who had mild COVID-19 (a few samples of this study predate the infection). Cell type and time point are not known.

V and J are TRBV7-9 and TRBJ1-1; tentatively, D is TRBD1 (5 bases). This CDR3 contains 14 residues. Trimming took off 6 bases at V and 5 bases at J, with 16 bases between the two ends. CDR1 and CDR2 from the germline V gene are SEHNR and FQNEAQ (reference sequence). The CDR3 spells CASSQDRWGTEAFF. The CDR3 bases are TGTGCCAGCAGTCAAGACCGATGGGGGACTGAAGCTTTCTTT.

This clonotype has only a few counts. CDR3 bases: TGTGCCAGCAGTCATGGGAATAGCAGGGCGAGAGGAGGTCCCCACGGGACCCAGTACTTC. Its translation: CASSHGNSRARGGPHGTQYF. V is TRBV3-1 and J is TRBJ2-5, with D perhaps being TRBD1 or TRBD2 (5 bases each). The V end lost 6 bases, the J end lost 7 bases, and 36 bases lay between the germline ends. Germline CDR1 reads LGHDT; CDR2 reads YNNKEL (reference sequence). The CDR3 runs to 20 residues.

The chain recombines TRBV5-1 with TRBJ2-5, with 9 bases matching TRBD1. V gave up 4 bases and J gave up 3 bases; unmatched junction bases: 10. Germline lookup yields CDR1 SGHRS and CDR2 YFSETQ. The CDR3 is 16 amino acids. CDR3 loop: CASSEAYRGRKETQYF. The CDR3 bases are TGCGCCAGCAGCGAGGCCTACAGGGGGCGTAAAGAGACCCAGTACTTC.

The genes are TRBV7-2 and TRBJ1-1; D might be TRBD1 (6 bases). The V end lost 5 bases, the J end lost 1 base, and 17 bases lay between the germline ends. Per germline, CDR1 SGHTA and CDR2 FQGNSA. The CDR3 totals 16 residues. The CDR3 reads CASSRHRAAGNTEAFF. CDR3 bases: TGTGCCAGCAGCCGACACAGGGCCGCCGGGAACACTGAAGCTTTCTTT.

This clonotype was seen more than once but under ten times. V usage is TRBV4-2 and J usage is TRBJ2-7; TRBD1 matches 9 bases. The CDR3 spans 14 residues. After removal of 4 bases from V and 7 bases from J, the junction contained 8 bases not matched to a gene. The germline gives CDR1 LGHNA, CDR2 YNFKEQ. As DNA, the CDR3 is TGTGCCAGCAGCCTTGACAGGGGGGCACGAGAGCAGTACTTC. Amino acid sequence: CASSLDRGAREQYF.

This clonotype was seen a few times. V gene TRBV20-1 combines with J gene TRBJ2-3; 7 bases are a match to TRBD1. V shed 3 bases and J 3 bases; nucleotides not matched to a gene: 6. CDR3 length equals 14 residues. Germline CDR1 DFQATT, CDR2 SNEGSKA (reference sequence). DNA for the CDR3: TGCAGTGCTAGTACGACAGGGTGGACAGATACGCAGTATTTT. This gives the protein CSASTTGWTDTQYF.

The chain recombines TRBV12-3 or TRBV12-4 with TRBJ2-1; 8 positions agree with TRBD2. Losses at the gene ends were 5 bases for V and 3 bases for J; bases not matched to a gene: 6. The CDR3 covers 15 residues. Here the CDR3 DNA reads TGTGCCAGCAGTCAACTAGCGGATGACTACAATGAGCAGTTCTTC. Translation gives CASSQLADDYNEQFF.

In this sample, this clonotype turned up a few times. V gene TRBV5-1 combines with J gene TRBJ2-3; 7 bases map to TRBD2. CDR1 and CDR2 from the germline V gene are SGHRS and YFSETQ. V dropped 0 bases and J dropped 5; count of bases not matched to a gene: 9. The CDR3 runs 16 residues. CDR3 DNA sequence: TGCGCCAGCAGCTTGGGTGGGAGGGCCGCGGAAGATACGCAGTATTTT. Translating it yields CASSLGGRAAEDTQYF. The whole variable domain, filled in from reference TRBV5-1 and TRBJ2-3, reads KAGVTQTPRYLIKTRGQQVTLSCSPISGHRSVSWYQQTPGQGLQFLFEYFSETQRNKGNFPGRFSGRQFSNSRSEMNVSTLELGDSALYLCASSLGGRAAEDTQYFGPGTRLTVL.

This clonotype was counted many times. This chain links TRBV20-1 with TRBJ1-2, with a weak D call TRBD1 (6 bases). V was cut by 6 bases and J by 2 bases, with 13 bases left in between. The germline V gene encodes CDR1 DFQATT and CDR2 SNEGSKA (reference sequence). The CDR3 extends over 13 amino acids. For the CDR3, the DNA is TGCAGTGCCGTACAGGGCCCGAACTATGGCTACACCTTC. This gives the protein CSAVQGPNYGYTF.

This clonotype occurred many times. The chain combines TRBV4-2 with TRBJ2-7; tentative D call: TRBD2 (6 bases). V was pared by 1 base and J by 0 bases, with 16 bases between. This CDR3 is built from 17 residues. Germline V gives CDR1 LGHNA, CDR2 YNFKEQ. CDR3 in amino acids: CASSQGGLALSSYEQYF. The CDR3 DNA follows: TGTGCCAGCAGCCAAGGTGGTCTAGCGCTTAGCTCCTACGAGCAGTACTTC.

This clonotype was picked up many times. The chain is built from TRBV20-1 and TRBJ2-7, with 8 bases identical to TRBD2. Germline values: CDR1 DFQATT, CDR2 SNEGSKA (reference sequence). Trimming at V came to 1 base and at J to 1 base, leaving 12 bases not matched to a gene. This CDR3 spans 17 amino acids. The chain's CDR3 is CSARVNEVTSGSYEQYF. For the CDR3, the DNA is TGCAGTGCTAGAGTGAATGAAGTTACTAGCGGATCCTACGAGCAGTACTTC.

The J gene is TRBJ2-5, the V gene TRBV11-2; 9 nucleotides line up with TRBD2. V shed 4 bases and J 3 bases; nucleotides not matched to a gene: 6. Germline CDR1 is SGHAT and CDR2 is FQNNGV. The CDR3 is 15 amino acids. The CDR3 spells CASSYSGGLEETQYF. The CDR3 DNA is TGTGCCAGCAGCTATAGCGGGGGCCTGGAAGAGACCCAGTACTTC. The full variable domain, in which reference TRBV11-2 and TRBJ2-5 provide the parts outside the CDR3, is EAGVAQSPRYKIIEKRQSVAFWCNPISGHATLYWYQQILGQGPKLLIQFQNNGVVDDSQLPKDRFSAERLKGVDSTLKIQPAKLEDSAVYLCASSYSGGLEETQYFGPGTRLLVL.

The table lists this clonotype with a few counts. Here the CDR3 reads CASSLQGVNQETQYF. As DNA, the CDR3 is TGCGCCAGCAGCTTGCAGGGGGTCAACCAAGAGACCCAGTACTTC. The rearrangement uses TRBV5-1 and TRBJ2-5; 7 bases agree with TRBD1. V dropped 1 base and J dropped 0; count of bases not matched to a gene: 3. CDR1 is SGHRS and CDR2 is YFSETQ in the germline V gene. This CDR3 region has 15 residues.

There are a few counts of this clonotype. The CDR3 here is CASSPGRIQPQHF. The CDR3 DNA reads TGTGCCAGCAGCCCAGGGAGGATTCAGCCCCAGCATTTT. The chain combines TRBV5-6 with TRBJ1-5; a possible D gene is TRBD1 (5 bases). Germline V gives CDR1 SGHDT, CDR2 YYEEEE. V was clipped by 4 bases and J by 6 bases, with 11 bases between them. The CDR3 contains 13 residues. Drawing the rest from reference TRBV5-6 and TRBJ1-5, the complete variable domain is DAGVTQSPTHLIKTRGQQVTLRCSPKSGHDTVSWYQQALGQGPQFIFQYYEEEERQRGNFPDRFSGHQFPNYSSELNVNALLLGDSALYLCASSPGRIQPQHFGDGTRLSIL.

This clonotype was counted only a few times. The chain is built from TRBV11-2 and TRBJ2-7, with 10 bases that match TRBD2. Germline CDR1 and CDR2: SGHAT and FQNNGV. This CDR3 is built from 15 residues. V shed 1 base and J 9 bases; nucleotides not matched to a gene: 9. The CDR3 bases are TGTGCCAGCAGCTTAGCCCCTAGCGGGAGTGCGGGGCAGTACTTC. It translates to CASSLAPSGSAGQYF.

This clonotype came up a few times. The rearrangement uses TRBV5-1 and TRBJ2-7; TRBD1 might be the D (6 bases). Between the trimmed V and J ends, which lost 0 bases and 9 bases, there was a span of 13 bases. Germline-derived CDR1 and CDR2 are SGHRS and YFSETQ. This CDR3 is 13 amino acids long. The CDR3: CASSLEQGRRQYF. CDR3 in DNA: TGCGCCAGCAGCTTGGAACAGGGAAGGAGGCAGTACTTC.

The chain links TRBV12-3 or TRBV12-4 to TRBJ1-1; no definite D call. The CDR3 runs to 13 residues. Trimming took 3 bases from V and 6 from J, leaving 11 bases between them. In DNA, the CDR3 is TGTGCCAGCAGTTTCGGGAGGGCCCCTGAAGCTTTCTTT. It is translated as CASSFGRAPEAFF.

There are many counts of this clonotype. The chain employs TRBV4-1 and TRBJ1-5; 7 bases are a match to TRBD1. The ends lost 1 base at V and 3 bases at J; junction bases unmatched: 9. The CDR3 covers 17 residues. Germline V CDR1 and CDR2: MGHRA, YSYEKL. This chain's CDR3 is CASSQAPYRGVNQPQHF. As DNA, the CDR3 is TGCGCCAGCAGCCAAGCTCCTTACAGGGGAGTCAATCAGCCCCAGCATTTT.

This clonotype has only a few counts. The genes are TRBV20-1 and TRBJ2-1, with a possible D match to TRBD1 (6 bases). V was shortened by 6 bases and J by 6 bases, with 15 bases between the two germline ends. CDR3 length equals 13 residues. Germline assignment: CDR1 DFQATT and CDR2 SNEGSKA (reference sequence). The chain's CDR3 is CSAPRLTGNEQFF. In nucleotides, the CDR3 is TGCAGTGCGCCGCGGCTGACAGGCAATGAGCAGTTCTTC.

This clonotype was observed a few times. The chain employs TRBV5-1 and TRBJ2-3, with 8 bases lining up with TRBD2. Germline loops: CDR1 SGHRS, CDR2 YFSETQ. J gave up 4 bases and V 7 bases, and 11 bases lay outside the gene matches. There are 15 residues in the CDR3. This CDR3 is CASREGTSMADTQYF. The DNA of the CDR3 is TGCGCCAGCCGGGAAGGGACTAGTATGGCAGATACGCAGTATTTT.

This clonotype was detected only a few times. The chain uses TRBV27 and TRBJ2-1; 9 bases are shared with TRBD1. The J segment lost 3 bases and the V segment lost 5 bases, leaving 2 bases of the junction unmatched. This CDR3 region has 14 residues. Germline-derived CDR1 and CDR2 are MNHEY and SMNVEV (reference sequence). CDR3 coding DNA: TGTGCCAGCAGTCAGGACAGGGGCTACAATGAGCAGTTCTTC. This encodes CASSQDRGYNEQFF.

This sequence joins TRBV29-1 and TRBJ2-7; the D gene is possibly TRBD2 (6 bases). The CDR3 spans 13 residues. Germline loops: CDR1 SQVTM, CDR2 ANQGSEA. V lost 5 bases and J lost 0, with 11 bases in between. The CDR3 region is CSVWGETSYEQYF. The CDR3 nucleotides are TGCAGCGTTTGGGGGGAGACCTCCTACGAGCAGTACTTC.

CDR3 in DNA: TGTGCCAGCAGTCACAGGGGATGGAACACTGAAGCTTTCTTT. Translation gives CASSHRGWNTEAFF. This chain joins TRBV27 and TRBJ1-1, with 7 nucleotides matching TRBD1. Germline V lookup: CDR1 MNHEY, CDR2 SMNVEV (reference sequence). V lost 5 bases, J lost 1 base, and 4 bases stayed unmatched. The CDR3 has 14 residues.

The J gene is TRBJ1-5, the V gene TRBV24-1; D ambiguous. This CDR3 region has 12 residues. CDR1 and CDR2 (germline): KGHDR, SFDVKD. The V end lost 3 bases, the J end lost 6 bases, and 5 bases lay between the germline ends. The CDR3 coding sequence is TGTGCCACCAGTGATGGAGGTCAGCCCCAGCATTTT. Its protein product is CATSDGGQPQHF.

This clonotype was counted ten times or more. V is TRBV7-2 and J is TRBJ2-1, with unresolved D. CDR1 is SGHTA and CDR2 is FQGNSA in the germline V gene. The CDR3 covers 16 residues. Trimming cost V 5 bases and J 0 bases, with 14 bases left between them. The CDR3 region has the DNA TGTGCCAGCAGCCGCACGGGCGCGAGCTCCTACAATGAGCAGTTCTTC. It specifies CASSRTGASSYNEQFF.

V and J are TRBV29-1 and TRBJ2-3; possible D gene TRBD2, 5 bases. V was trimmed by 7 bases and J by 2 bases, leaving 16 bases between them. Per germline, CDR1 SQVTM and CDR2 ANQGSEA. The CDR3 spans 14 residues. The CDR3 reads CSGNYPGFTDTQYF. CDR3 nucleotides: TGCAGCGGAAACTATCCGGGGTTCACAGATACGCAGTATTTT.

This clonotype is termed medium-sized (0.01 to 0.1%). This chain uses TRBV15 with TRBJ1-2; maybe TRBD1 (6 bases). The CDR3 totals 16 residues. CDR1 and CDR2 (germline): LNHNV, YYDKDF (reference sequence). V was clipped by 0 bases and J by 3 bases, with 14 bases between them. The CDR3 coding sequence is TGTGCCACCAGCAGAGATCCCTACAGGGCAGACTATGGCTACACCTTC. Encoded protein: CATSRDPYRADYGYTF.

This clonotype was observed at least ten times. The chain couples TRBV7-2 to TRBJ2-7; D unresolved. Per the germline V gene, CDR1 is SGHTA and CDR2 is FQGNSA. This CDR3 is 11 amino acids long. V was cut by 5 bases and J by 0 bases, with 2 bases left in between. CDR3 DNA: TGTGCCAGCAGCGCCTCCTACGAGCAGTACTTC. The encoded protein is CASSASYEQYF.

The J gene is TRBJ1-1, the V gene TRBV2; D call uncertain. The ends were cut back, 6 bases at V and 0 bases at J, with 11 bases in the middle. Germline V gene lookup returns CDR1 SNHLY and CDR2 FYNNEI. CDR3 size: 14 residues. The CDR3 here is CASRQDRMNTEAFF. In nucleotides, the CDR3 is TGTGCCAGCAGGCAAGACCGGATGAACACTGAAGCTTTCTTT.

This clonotype occurred a few times. The gene calls are TRBV7-9 and TRBJ2-1, with 16 bases that match TRBD2. The J segment lost 5 bases and the V segment lost 3 bases, leaving 22 bases of the junction unmatched. The germline gives CDR1 SEHNR, CDR2 FQNEAQ (reference sequence). CDR3 length: 23 residues. The CDR3 sequence: CASSFRELTVPGLAGGPDNEQFF. The CDR3 DNA follows: TGTGCCAGCAGCTTCCGCGAATTGACAGTCCCGGGACTAGCGGGAGGGCCCGACAATGAGCAGTTCTTC.

The gene calls are TRBV6-2 or TRBV6-3 and TRBJ1-1, with TRBD1 as a possible D gene (6 bases). This CDR3 region has 14 residues. Germline V gene data show CDR1 as MNHEY and CDR2 as SVGEGT. V was cut by 8 bases and J by 1 base, with 14 bases left in between. For the CDR3, the DNA is TGTGCCAGCGAAACAGGGATGAAGAACACTGAAGCTTTCTTT. Amino acid sequence: CASETGMKNTEAFF.